This TCR beta chain was captured in a study of post-analysis software for immune sequencing data. Study-level background: Relapsing-remitting, secondary progressive and progressive-relapsing multiple sclerosis courses were included. Findings and caveats of the study: Controls had lower frequencies than patients of 4 or 5 TRBV segments, which included TRBV5-6, TRBV5-1 and TRBV20-1. Multiple sclerosis was associated with a significant reduction in normalized Chao1 diversity relative to controls.

This clonotype was found a few times. The antigen is not known. Unique molecular identifiers were carried by the TCR beta cDNA libraries. When about 1 to 11 million T cells were used, they gave hundreds of thousands of cDNA molecules. TCRdb redid the calling of the PCR reads with MiXCR, one entry per CDR3 protein. The table lists roughly 800,000 distinct CDR3 sequences, roughly 46% of them singletons, with roughly 4.4% in the top ten. After removal of 4 bases from V and 0 bases from J, the junction contained 5 bases not matched to a gene. The CDR3 length is 15 residues. The sequenced sample was blood. This TCR came from a girl aged 5 to 17 with multiple sclerosis. The gene calls are TRBV12-3 or TRBV12-4 and TRBJ1-1, with 7 bases fitting TRBD1. The CDR3 spells CASSSVTGLNTEAFF. For the CDR3, the DNA is TGTGCCAGCAGTTCCGTGACAGGGCTGAACACTGAAGCTTTCTTT.